This TCR beta chain was sequenced for a study of T cell changes during pregnancy in multiple sclerosis. The germline gives CDR1 MNHEY, CDR2 SMNVEV (reference sequence). The CDR3 spans 14 residues. After removal of 3 bases from V and 7 bases from J, the junction contained 5 bases not matched to a gene. Clones were read by immunoSEQ multiplex PCR, and TCRdb kept only the in-frame ones, dropping some. In the table there are about 59,000 clones, 92% of which are singletons. This specimen was peripheral blood, taken in the third trimester of pregnancy. This rearrangement joins TRBV27 to TRBJ2-2; 7 bases are a match to TRBD2. The TCR originated in a female donor in good health, enrolled as a control in a pregnancy study. CDR3 in amino acids: CASSLGGVGGELFF. The CDR3 DNA sequence: TGTGCCAGCAGTTTGGGGGGGGTTGGCGGGGAGCTGTTTTTT.